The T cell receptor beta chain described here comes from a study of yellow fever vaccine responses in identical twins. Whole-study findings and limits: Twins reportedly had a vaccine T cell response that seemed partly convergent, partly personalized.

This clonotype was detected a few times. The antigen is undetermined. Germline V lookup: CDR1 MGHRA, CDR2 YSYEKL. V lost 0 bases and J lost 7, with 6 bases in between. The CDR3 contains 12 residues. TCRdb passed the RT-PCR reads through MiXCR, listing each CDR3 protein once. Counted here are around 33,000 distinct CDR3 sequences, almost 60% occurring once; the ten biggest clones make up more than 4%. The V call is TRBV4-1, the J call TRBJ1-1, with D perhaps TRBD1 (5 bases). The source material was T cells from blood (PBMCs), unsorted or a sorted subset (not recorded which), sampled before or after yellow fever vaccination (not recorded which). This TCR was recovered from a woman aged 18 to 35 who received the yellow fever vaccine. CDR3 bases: TGCGCCAGCAGCCAAGAGGGGGGTGAAGCTTTCTTT. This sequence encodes CASSQEGGEAFF.